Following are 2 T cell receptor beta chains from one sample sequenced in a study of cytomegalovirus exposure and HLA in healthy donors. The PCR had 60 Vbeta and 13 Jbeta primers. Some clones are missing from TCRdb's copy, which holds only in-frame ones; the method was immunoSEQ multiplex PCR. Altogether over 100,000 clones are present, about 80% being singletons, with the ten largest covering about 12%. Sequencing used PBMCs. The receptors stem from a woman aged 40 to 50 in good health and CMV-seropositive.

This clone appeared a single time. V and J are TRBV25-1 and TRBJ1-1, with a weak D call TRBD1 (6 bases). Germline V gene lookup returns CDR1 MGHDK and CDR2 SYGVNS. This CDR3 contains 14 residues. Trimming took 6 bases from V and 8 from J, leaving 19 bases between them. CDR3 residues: CASRPSLPGDEAFF. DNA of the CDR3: TGTGCCAGCAGACCATCGCTCCCAGGGGACGAAGCTTTCTTT.

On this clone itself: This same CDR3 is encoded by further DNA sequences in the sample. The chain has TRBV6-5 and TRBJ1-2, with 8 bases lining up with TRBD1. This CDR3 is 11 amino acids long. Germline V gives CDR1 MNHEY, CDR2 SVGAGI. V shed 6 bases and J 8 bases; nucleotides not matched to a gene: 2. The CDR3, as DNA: TGTGCCAGCAGCTCAGGGGGCGGCTACACCTTC. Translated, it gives CASSSGGGYTF.